One sample yielded the 4 T cell receptor beta chains listed below, sequenced in a study of blood T cell repertoires in COVID-19. Method: immunoSEQ multiplex PCR; TCRdb's copy keeps in-frame clones and lacks some. The table shows some 140,000 clones, with around four fifths occurring only once. Sequences were obtained from PBMCs or T cells enriched from blood (not recorded which). These receptors were taken from a man aged 40-49 years with acute COVID-19.

This clone was picked up one time. The V call is TRBV21-1, the J call TRBJ2-3; the DNA was not compared with TRBD2, the D call given in the table. TRBV21-1 represents a pseudogene. The CDR3 totals 15 residues. The CDR3 region has the DNA TGTGCCATCCTCGGGATCGGGAGCACCACAGATACGCAGTATTTT. This encodes CAILGIGSTTDTQYF.

The J gene is TRBJ1-2, the V gene TRBV28; D call uncertain. Germline V gene sequence: CDR1 MDHEN, CDR2 SYDVKM. V lost 2 bases, J lost 4 bases, and 11 bases lay in between. The CDR3 covers 14 residues. CDR3 residues: CASSLKGVGYGYTF. In DNA form, the CDR3 reads TGTGCCAGCAGTTTAAAAGGAGTAGGCTATGGCTACACCTTC.

The rearrangement uses TRBV18 and TRBJ1-6, with a tentative D call TRBD1 (6 bases). V lost 5 bases and J 0 bases, leaving 14 bases between the germline ends. The CDR3 length is 17 residues. Germline assignment: CDR1 KGHSH and CDR2 LQKENI. CDR3 DNA sequence: TGTGCCAGCTCAGAATACAGGGAAAGCTCCTATAATTCACCCCTCCACTTT. The encoded protein is CASSEYRESSYNSPLHF.

This clone is a singleton in its sample. This chain connects TRBV6-5 to TRBJ1-6; D is possibly TRBD1 (6 bases). Germline lookup yields CDR1 MNHEY and CDR2 SVGAGI. The CDR3 length is 15 residues. Trimming pared 0 bases from V and 7 bases from J, leaving 10 bases between. The CDR3 here is CASSYSNRVNSPLHF. CDR3 coding DNA: TGTGCCAGCAGTTACTCGAACAGGGTCAATTCACCCCTCCACTTT.